A single sample gave rise to the 23 T cell receptor beta chains below, sequenced in a study of T cells after yellow fever vaccination. Each CDR3 protein is one row after TCRdb ran MiXCR on the 5' RACE reads. This table holds 100,000 to 150,000 distinct CDR3 sequences, approximately 14% found once. Source: CD8+ T cells sorted from PBMCs, taken 5 days after the yellow fever booster vaccination. The receptor set was obtained from a man aged 18 to 29 who received the YFV17D yellow fever vaccine.

V usage is TRBV7-2 and J usage is TRBJ2-7; 10 nucleotides agree with TRBD2. Germline trimming cut 2 bases from V and 0 bases from J; bases unmatched to any gene: 19. In germline, CDR1 is SGHTA, CDR2 FQGNSA. The CDR3 runs 21 residues. CDR3 sequence reads: CASSLKGDGSSGGKYSYEQYV. The DNA of the CDR3 is TGTGCCAGCAGCTTAAAGGGAGATGGGTCTAGCGGGGGTAAATACTCCTACGAGCAGTACGTC.

V and J are TRBV29-1 and TRBJ2-1; D is possibly TRBD1 or TRBD2 (5 bases each). V was pared by 5 bases and J by 6 bases, with 8 bases between. This CDR3 has 11 residues. Germline loops: CDR1 SQVTM, CDR2 ANQGSEA. CDR3 loop: CSVRDVNEQFF. The CDR3 nucleotides read TGCAGCGTTCGGGACGTCAATGAGCAGTTCTTC.

The chain couples TRBV2 to TRBJ1-2; 8 bases line up with TRBD1. From germline, CDR1 is SNHLY and CDR2 FYNNEI. CDR3 length: 12 residues. The V gene end was trimmed by 9 bases and the J gene end by 13 bases; junction bases not matched to a gene: 13. The DNA of the CDR3 is TGTGCCAGACGCCCCGGACAGGGTGTACTCACCTTC. This sequence encodes CARRPGQGVLTF.

This rearrangement joins TRBV7-9 to TRBJ1-1; D gene uncertain. V was cut by 5 bases and J by 5 bases, with 9 bases left in between. The CDR3 contains 12 residues. Germline-derived CDR1 and CDR2 are SEHNR and FQNEAQ (reference sequence). The CDR3 is CASSPGRTEAFF. The CDR3 DNA follows: TGTGCCAGCAGCCCGGGGAGAACTGAAGCTTTCTTT.

The chain couples TRBV3-1 to TRBJ2-7; D is perhaps TRBD1 (5 bases). The CDR3 totals 13 residues. Deletions cut 4 bases from V and 5 bases from J, with 12 bases between. Germline CDR1 is LGHDT and CDR2 is YNNKEL (reference sequence). The CDR3 protein is CASSRRVWDEQYF. The CDR3 region has the DNA TGTGCCAGCAGCCGCAGGGTCTGGGACGAGCAGTACTTC.

This clonotype came up a few times. The chain employs TRBV12-3 or TRBV12-4 and TRBJ2-7, with D possibly TRBD1 on 5 matching bases. V lost 4 bases and J lost 5, with 15 bases in between. The CDR3 sequence is 14 residues long. The CDR3 protein is CASSSIRVSHEQYF. In DNA form, the CDR3 reads TGTGCCAGCAGTTCTATCAGGGTTTCTCACGAGCAGTACTTC.

This clonotype was seen a few times. The chain employs TRBV21-1 and TRBJ1-1. TRBV21-1 is described as a pseudogene. The length of the CDR3 is 15 residues. CDR3 DNA: TGTGCCAGCAGCAAAAGCCAGGCGGAGGACACTGAAGCTTTCTTT. Amino acids: CASSKSQAEDTEAFF.

The chain combines TRBV4-3 with TRBJ2-5; D is possibly TRBD2 (5 bases). The CDR3 is made up of 15 amino acids. V was trimmed by 3 bases and J by 6 bases, leaving 17 bases between them. Germline CDR1 LGHNA, CDR2 YSLEER. CDR3 bases: TGCGCCAGCAGCCAGGGTCCTAGCTCCGTTCAGACCCAGTACTTC. This gives the protein CASSQGPSSVQTQYF.

This clonotype was observed a few times. The J gene is TRBJ2-2, the V gene TRBV5-1, with D unresolved. The germline CDR1 and CDR2 sequences are SGHRS and YFSETQ. Trimming took off 0 bases at V and 0 bases at J, with 6 bases between the two ends. The CDR3 is 15 residues long. The CDR3 here is CASSLEQANTGELFF. DNA for the CDR3: TGCGCCAGCAGCTTGGAGCAGGCGAACACCGGGGAGCTGTTTTTT.

J is TRBJ1-4 and V is TRBV27; D is ambiguous. This CDR3 has 17 residues. V gave up 6 bases and J gave up 0 bases, with 17 bases separating them. Germline-derived CDR1 and CDR2 are MNHEY and SMNVEV (reference sequence). The CDR3 DNA reads TGTGCCAGCAGAGTGACATCGGCAGCTGCAACTAATGAAAAACTGTTTTTT. It is translated as CASRVTSAAATNEKLFF.

Only a few counts were recorded for this clonotype. The chain links TRBV9 to TRBJ2-5, with TRBD1 matching over 7 bases. In germline, CDR1 is SGDLS, CDR2 YYNGEE. After removal of 3 bases from V and 4 bases from J, the junction contained 9 bases not matched to a gene. The CDR3 has 15 amino acids. The CDR3 region is CASSATTGVGETQYF. The CDR3 bases are TGTGCCAGCAGCGCGACAACAGGGGTGGGAGAGACCCAGTACTTC.

This chain connects TRBV11-2 to TRBJ1-2, with D maybe TRBD1 (5 bases). Germline V CDR1 and CDR2: SGHAT, FQNNGV. The CDR3 contains 15 residues. Deletions cut 7 bases from V and 3 bases from J, with 18 bases between. The CDR3 here is CASTHGGVADYGYTF. Here the CDR3 DNA reads TGTGCCAGCACCCACGGGGGGGTAGCGGACTATGGCTACACCTTC.

This clonotype was detected a few times. The junction shows a germline mismatch at one end, possibly a read error. V gene TRBV29-1 combines with J gene TRBJ2-4; D may match TRBD1 or TRBD2 (5 bases each). This CDR3 region has 11 residues. Germline assignment: CDR1 SQVTM and CDR2 ANQGSEA. As DNA, the CDR3 is TGCAACGTTGAAATGGGGGACATTCAGTACTTC. It encodes CNVEMGDIQYF.

This clonotype appeared a few times. The V call is TRBV12-3 or TRBV12-4, the J call TRBJ1-1; D is uncertain. The V end lost 6 bases, the J end lost 5 bases, and 4 bases lay between the germline ends. The CDR3 consists of 10 residues. Here the CDR3 DNA reads TGTGCCAGCAGCCGTACTGAAGCTTTCTTT. Translating it yields CASSRTEAFF.

The sample holds a few counts of this clonotype. The V gene is TRBV3-1, the J gene TRBJ1-1; D gene ambiguous. Germline values: CDR1 LGHDT, CDR2 YNNKEL (reference sequence). The CDR3 sequence is 14 residues long. Trimming left V 0 bases short and J 3 bases short, with 8 bases between. The CDR3, as DNA: TGTGCCAGCAGCCAAGATGGGTTCCACACTGAAGCTTTCTTT. Encoded protein: CASSQDGFHTEAFF.

The chain recombines TRBV7-3 with TRBJ2-5; TRBD1 aligns across 8 bases. Germline V CDR1 and CDR2: SGHTA, FQGTGA. The CDR3 contains 16 residues. J gave up 4 bases and V 5 bases, and 12 bases lay outside the gene matches. The CDR3: CASSPTPTGAGETQYF. As DNA, the CDR3 is TGTGCCAGCAGCCCCACCCCGACAGGGGCGGGAGAGACCCAGTACTTC. Full variable domain (outside the CDR3, taken from reference TRBV7-3 and TRBJ2-5): GAGVSQTPSNKVTEKGKYVELRCDPISGHTALYWYRQSLGQGPEFLIYFQGTGAADDSGLPNDRFFAVRPEGSVSTLKIQRTERGDSAVYLCASSPTPTGAGETQYFGPGTRLLVL.

The chain carries TRBV7-9 and TRBJ2-7, with D perhaps matching TRBD2 (6 bases). V gave up 8 bases and J gave up 0 bases, with 11 bases separating them. The CDR3 runs to 13 residues. The germline CDR1 and CDR2 sequences are SEHNR and FQNEAQ (reference sequence). The chain's CDR3 is CASAGAGSYEQYF. The CDR3 DNA reads TGTGCCAGCGCAGGAGCGGGCTCCTACGAGCAGTACTTC.

A few counts support this clonotype. The gene calls are TRBV6-6 and TRBJ2-7, with 7 positions matching TRBD1. Germline lookup yields CDR1 MNHNY and CDR2 SVGAGI (reference sequence). The J segment lost 4 bases and the V segment lost 7 bases, leaving 10 bases of the junction unmatched. The CDR3 sequence is 14 residues long. In DNA form, the CDR3 reads TGTGCCAGCACCGCGACAGGGTTTGGGTACGAGCAGTACGTC. It encodes CASTATGFGYEQYV.

There are a few counts of this clonotype. The chain carries TRBV4-3 and TRBJ1-4, with D unclear. V was trimmed by 4 bases and J by 2 bases, leaving 11 bases between them. This CDR3 region has 15 residues. The germline V gene encodes CDR1 LGHNA and CDR2 YSLEER. The CDR3 DNA follows: TGCGCCAGCAGCCCTTATTTGGCGACTAATGAAAAACTGTTTTTT. This sequence encodes CASSPYLATNEKLFF.

V gene TRBV7-9 combines with J gene TRBJ2-5; 10 bases are a match to TRBD1. The V and J ends lost 1 base and 5 bases, in that order; junction bases with no gene match: 10. Germline CDR1 reads SEHNR; CDR2 reads FQNEAQ (reference sequence). The CDR3 runs to 17 residues. In DNA, the CDR3 is TGTGCCAGCAGCTTAGGGTCCTGGACAGGGGGTAGTGAGACCCAGTACTTC. This sequence encodes CASSLGSWTGGSETQYF.

The chain links TRBV10-3 to TRBJ1-5, with D maybe TRBD1 (6 bases). Germline V gives CDR1 ENHRY, CDR2 SYGVKD. The CDR3 covers 14 residues. The V and J ends lost 10 bases and 2 bases respectively, with 15 bases between them. CDR3 residues: CATGQGGGNQPQHF. CDR3 bases: TGTGCCACGGGACAAGGTGGGGGCAATCAGCCCCAGCATTTT.

This clonotype was counted many times. CDR3 in amino acids: CASSFLTDSYNEQFF. In nucleotides, the CDR3 is TGTGCCAGCAGTTTTTTGACAGACTCCTACAATGAGCAGTTCTTC. The V gene is TRBV28, the J gene TRBJ2-1; tentatively, D is TRBD1 (5 bases). The CDR3 is made up of 15 amino acids. Between the trimmed V and J ends, which lost 3 bases and 0 bases, there was a span of 9 bases. Germline lookup yields CDR1 MDHEN and CDR2 SYDVKM. The full variable domain, its missing parts supplied by reference TRBV28 and TRBJ2-1, is DVKVTQSSRYLVKRTGEKVFLECVQDMDHENMFWYRQDPGLGLRLIYFSYDVKMKEKGDIPEGYSVSREKKERFSLILESASTNQTSMYLCASSFLTDSYNEQFFGPGTRLTVL.

The chain joins TRBV7-6 to TRBJ2-2, with TRBD2 as a possible D gene (6 bases). The CDR3 has 17 residues. Germline CDR1 SGHVS, CDR2 FNYEAQ. V dropped 5 bases and J dropped 9 bases, with 25 bases sitting between them. The CDR3 reads CASSLGPTAGIPRELFF. In DNA, the CDR3 is TGTGCCAGCAGCCTCGGGCCCACTGCGGGAATTCCGCGGGAGCTGTTTTTT.